The text below deals with one T cell receptor (beta chain). Its specificity is unknown. Trimming cost V 3 bases and J 0 bases, with 21 bases left between them. The CDR3 covers 18 residues. A single record per CDR3 protein comes from TCRdb applying MiXCR to the 5' RACE reads. The sample includes some 490,000 distinct CDR3 sequences, approximately 18% seen only once; the top ten take approximately 13%. This entry belongs to a study of T-cell memory formation after mild COVID-19. At the level of the study: TCR clusters showed largely donor specificity. General observations from the study: There were some responding clones in pre-infection memory, which suggested that cross-reactive memory had joined.

The source is an adult woman who had mild COVID-19 (a few samples of this study predate the infection). Cell type and time point are not known. This sequence joins TRBV12-3 or TRBV12-4 and TRBJ2-7, with TRBD1 as a possible D gene (6 bases). Sequencing input: PBMCs or a T cell subset sorted from them (not recorded which). The CDR3 coding sequence is TGTGCCAGCAGTTTGGGGGCGCGCGGCAGCGCGAGCTCCTACGAGCAGTACTTC. It specifies CASSLGARGSASSYEQYF.